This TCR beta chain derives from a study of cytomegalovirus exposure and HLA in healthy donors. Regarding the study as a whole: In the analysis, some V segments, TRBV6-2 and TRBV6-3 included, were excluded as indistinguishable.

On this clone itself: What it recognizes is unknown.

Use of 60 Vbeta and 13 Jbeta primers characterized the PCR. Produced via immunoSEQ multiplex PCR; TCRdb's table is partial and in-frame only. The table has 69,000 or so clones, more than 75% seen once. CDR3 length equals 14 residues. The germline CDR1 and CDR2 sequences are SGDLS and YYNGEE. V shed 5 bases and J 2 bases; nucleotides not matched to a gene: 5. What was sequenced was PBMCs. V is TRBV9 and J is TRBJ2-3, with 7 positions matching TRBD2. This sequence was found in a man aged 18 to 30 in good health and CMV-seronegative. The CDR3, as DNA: TGTGCCAGCAGGGAAGGACTAGACACAGATACGCAGTATTTT. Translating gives CASREGLDTDTQYF.